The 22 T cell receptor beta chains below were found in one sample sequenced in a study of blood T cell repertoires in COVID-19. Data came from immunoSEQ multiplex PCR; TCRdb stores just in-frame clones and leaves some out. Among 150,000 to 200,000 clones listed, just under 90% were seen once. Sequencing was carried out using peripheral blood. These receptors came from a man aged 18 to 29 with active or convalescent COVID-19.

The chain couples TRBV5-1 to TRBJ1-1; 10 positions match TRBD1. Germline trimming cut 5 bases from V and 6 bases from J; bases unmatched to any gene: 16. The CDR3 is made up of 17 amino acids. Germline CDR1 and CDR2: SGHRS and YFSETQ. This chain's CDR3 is CASRTSDRGLSSPEAFF. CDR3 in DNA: TGCGCCAGCAGAACGTCCGACAGGGGGCTAAGTTCACCTGAAGCTTTCTTT.

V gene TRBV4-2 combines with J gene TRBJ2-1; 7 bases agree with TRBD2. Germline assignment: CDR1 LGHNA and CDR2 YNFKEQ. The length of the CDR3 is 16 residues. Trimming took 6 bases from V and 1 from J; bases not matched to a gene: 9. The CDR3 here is CASSGLGRESYNEQFF. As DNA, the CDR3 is TGTGCCAGCAGTGGACTTGGGCGGGAGTCCTACAATGAGCAGTTCTTC.

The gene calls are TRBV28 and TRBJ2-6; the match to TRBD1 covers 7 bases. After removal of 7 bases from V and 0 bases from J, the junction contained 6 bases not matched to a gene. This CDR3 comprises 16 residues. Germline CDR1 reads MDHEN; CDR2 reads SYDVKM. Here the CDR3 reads CASTRTGLSGANVLTF. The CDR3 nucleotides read TGTGCCAGCACCCGGACAGGCCTCTCTGGGGCCAACGTCCTGACTTTC.

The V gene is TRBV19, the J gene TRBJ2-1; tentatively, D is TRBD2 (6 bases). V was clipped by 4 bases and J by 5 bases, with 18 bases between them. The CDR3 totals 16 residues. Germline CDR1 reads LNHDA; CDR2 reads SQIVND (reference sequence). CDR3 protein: CASSNIGGRLNNEQFF. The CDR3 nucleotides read TGTGCCAGTAGTAACATCGGGGGACGCCTAAACAATGAGCAGTTCTTC.

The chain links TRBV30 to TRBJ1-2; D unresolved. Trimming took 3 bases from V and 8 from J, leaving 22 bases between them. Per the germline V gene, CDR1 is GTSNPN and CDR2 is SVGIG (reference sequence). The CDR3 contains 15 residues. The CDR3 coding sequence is TGTGCCTGGAGCGGGAGGGTCCGGTTTGGCCACGGCTACACCTTC. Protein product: CAWSGRVRFGHGYTF.

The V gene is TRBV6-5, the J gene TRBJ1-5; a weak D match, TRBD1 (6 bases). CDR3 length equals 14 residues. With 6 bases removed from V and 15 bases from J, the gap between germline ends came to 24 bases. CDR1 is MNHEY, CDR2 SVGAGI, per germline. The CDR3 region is CASSSGTRESARHF. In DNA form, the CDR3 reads TGTGCCAGCAGCTCCGGGACACGGGAATCAGCCCGGCATTTT.

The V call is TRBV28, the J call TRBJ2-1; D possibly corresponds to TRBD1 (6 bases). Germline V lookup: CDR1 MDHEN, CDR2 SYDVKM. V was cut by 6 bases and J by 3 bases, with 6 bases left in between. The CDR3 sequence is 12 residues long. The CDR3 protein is CASSRGYNEQFF. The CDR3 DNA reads TGTGCCAGCAGCAGGGGCTACAATGAGCAGTTCTTC.

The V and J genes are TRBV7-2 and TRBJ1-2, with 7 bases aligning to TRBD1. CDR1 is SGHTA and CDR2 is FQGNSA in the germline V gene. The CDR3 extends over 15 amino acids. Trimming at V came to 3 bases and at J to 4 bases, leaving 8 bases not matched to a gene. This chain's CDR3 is CASSFTRGSIYGYTF. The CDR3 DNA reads TGTGCCAGCAGCTTCACCAGGGGGTCTATCTATGGCTACACCTTC.

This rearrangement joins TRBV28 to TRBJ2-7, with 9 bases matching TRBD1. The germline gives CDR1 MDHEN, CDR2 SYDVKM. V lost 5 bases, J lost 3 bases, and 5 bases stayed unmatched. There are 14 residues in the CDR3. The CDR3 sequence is CASSQPDRGYEQYV. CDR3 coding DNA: TGTGCCAGCAGTCAGCCGGACAGGGGCTACGAGCAGTACGTC.

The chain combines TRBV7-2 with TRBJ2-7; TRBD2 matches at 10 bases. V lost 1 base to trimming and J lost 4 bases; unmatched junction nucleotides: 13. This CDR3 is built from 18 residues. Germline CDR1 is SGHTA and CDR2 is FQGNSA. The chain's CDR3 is CASSLVSASGRVIYEQYF. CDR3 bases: TGTGCCAGCAGCTTAGTGTCGGCTAGCGGGAGAGTTATTTACGAGCAGTACTTC. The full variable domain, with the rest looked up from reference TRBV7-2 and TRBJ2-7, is GAGVSQSPSNKVTEKGKDVELRCDPISGHTALYWYRQSLGQGLEFLIYFQGNSAPDKSGLPSDRFSAERTGGSVSTLTIQRTQQEDSAVYLCASSLVSASGRVIYEQYFGPGTRLTVT.

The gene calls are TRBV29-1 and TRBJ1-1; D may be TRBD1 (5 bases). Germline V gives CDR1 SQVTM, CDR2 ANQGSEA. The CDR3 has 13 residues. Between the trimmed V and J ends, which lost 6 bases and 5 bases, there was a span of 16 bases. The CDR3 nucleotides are TGCAGCGTCCCACTCGGGGCGGGGACTGAAGCTTTCTTT. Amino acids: CSVPLGAGTEAFF. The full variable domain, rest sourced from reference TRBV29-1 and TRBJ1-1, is SAVISQKPSRDICQRGTSLTIQCQVDSQVTMMFWYRQQPGQSLTLIATANQGSEATYESGFVIDKFPISRPNLTFSTLTVSNMSPEDSSIYLCSVPLGAGTEAFFGQGTRLTVV.

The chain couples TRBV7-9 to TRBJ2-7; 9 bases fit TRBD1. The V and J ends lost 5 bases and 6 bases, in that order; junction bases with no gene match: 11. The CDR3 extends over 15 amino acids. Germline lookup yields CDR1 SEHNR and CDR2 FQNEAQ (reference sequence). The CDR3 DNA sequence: TGTGCCAGCAGCCCCCCCGAGGGACAGGGCGGCGAGCAGTACTTC. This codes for CASSPPEGQGGEQYF. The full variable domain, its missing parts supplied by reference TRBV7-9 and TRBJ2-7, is DTGVSQNPRHKITKRGQNVTFRCDPISEHNRLYWYRQTLGQGPEFLTYFQNEAQLEKSRLLSDRFSAERPKGSFSTLEIQRTEQGDSAMYLCASSPPEGQGGEQYFGPGTRLTVT.

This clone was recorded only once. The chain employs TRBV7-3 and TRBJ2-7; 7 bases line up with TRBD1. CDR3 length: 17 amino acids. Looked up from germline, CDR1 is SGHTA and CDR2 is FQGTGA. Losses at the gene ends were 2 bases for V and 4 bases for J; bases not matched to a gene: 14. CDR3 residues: CASSLSLVDRLGYEQYF. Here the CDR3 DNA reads TGTGCCAGCAGCTTATCTTTGGTGGACAGGTTGGGGTACGAGCAGTACTTC.

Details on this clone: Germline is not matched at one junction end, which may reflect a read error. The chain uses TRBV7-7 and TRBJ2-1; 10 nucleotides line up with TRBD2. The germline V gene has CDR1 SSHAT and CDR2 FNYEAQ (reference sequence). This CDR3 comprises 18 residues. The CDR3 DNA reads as TGTGCTAGCAGCAAACTAGCGGGGACTAGTAGCTCCTACAATGAGCAGTTCTTC. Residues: CASSKLAGTSSSYNEQFF.

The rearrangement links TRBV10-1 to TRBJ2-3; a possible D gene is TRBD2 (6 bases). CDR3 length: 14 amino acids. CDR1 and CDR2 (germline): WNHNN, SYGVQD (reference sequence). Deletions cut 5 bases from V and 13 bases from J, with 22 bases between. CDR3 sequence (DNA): TGCGCCAGCAGTTTGGACTACCCCACCTCTTCTAAGTATTTT. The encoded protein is CASSLDYPTSSKYF.

The CDR3 loop is CSASFWNTEAFF. CDR3 bases: TGCAGTGCTAGTTTCTGGAACACTGAAGCTTTCTTT. The V and J genes are TRBV20-1 and TRBJ1-1, with D unclear. The CDR3 covers 12 residues. The V and J ends lost 3 bases and 1 base respectively, with 6 bases between them. CDR1 and CDR2 from the germline V gene are DFQATT and SNEGSKA (reference sequence).

CDR3 sequence: CASSEVSPNYGYTF. In nucleotides, the CDR3 is TGTGCCAGCAGTGAAGTCTCTCCGAACTATGGCTACACCTTC. The chain has TRBV6-1 and TRBJ1-2; D ambiguous. CDR1 is MNHNS and CDR2 is SASEGT in the germline V gene. CDR3 size: 14 residues. V lost 1 base, J lost 2 bases, and 8 bases lay in between.

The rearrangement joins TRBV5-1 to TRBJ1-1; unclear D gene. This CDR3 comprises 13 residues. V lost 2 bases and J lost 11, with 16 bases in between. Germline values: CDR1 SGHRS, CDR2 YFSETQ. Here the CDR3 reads CASSLVIESFAFF. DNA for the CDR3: TGCGCCAGCAGCTTAGTAATTGAGAGTTTCGCTTTCTTT.

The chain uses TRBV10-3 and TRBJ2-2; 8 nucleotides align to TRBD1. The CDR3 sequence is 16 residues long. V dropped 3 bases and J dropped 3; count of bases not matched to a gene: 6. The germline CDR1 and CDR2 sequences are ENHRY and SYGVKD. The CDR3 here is CAISEMGQEDTGELFF. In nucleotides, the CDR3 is TGTGCCATCAGTGAAATGGGACAGGAGGACACCGGGGAGCTGTTTTTT.

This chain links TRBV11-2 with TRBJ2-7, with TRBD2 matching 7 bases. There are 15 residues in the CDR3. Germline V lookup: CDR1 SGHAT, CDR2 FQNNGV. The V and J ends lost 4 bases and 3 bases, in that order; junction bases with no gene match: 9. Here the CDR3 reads CASSSNPSGLYEQYF. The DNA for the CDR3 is TGTGCCAGCAGCTCCAATCCTAGCGGCCTCTACGAGCAGTACTTC. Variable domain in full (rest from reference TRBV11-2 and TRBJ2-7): EAGVAQSPRYKIIEKRQSVAFWCNPISGHATLYWYQQILGQGPKLLIQFQNNGVVDDSQLPKDRFSAERLKGVDSTLKIQPAKLEDSAVYLCASSSNPSGLYEQYFGPGTRLTVT.

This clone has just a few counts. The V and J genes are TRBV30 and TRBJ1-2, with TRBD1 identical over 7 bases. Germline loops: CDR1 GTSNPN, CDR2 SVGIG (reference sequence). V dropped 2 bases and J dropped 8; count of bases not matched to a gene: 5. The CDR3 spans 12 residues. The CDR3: CAWSLQQGGYTF. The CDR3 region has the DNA TGTGCCTGGAGTCTCCAACAGGGGGGCTACACCTTC.

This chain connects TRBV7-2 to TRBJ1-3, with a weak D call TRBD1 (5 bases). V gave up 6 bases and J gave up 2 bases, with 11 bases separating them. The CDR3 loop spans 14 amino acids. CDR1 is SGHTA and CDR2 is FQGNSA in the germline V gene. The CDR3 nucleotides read TGTGCCAGCAGTTATGACAGCCCTGGAAACACCATATATTTT. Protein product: CASSYDSPGNTIYF.